This T cell receptor beta chain was documented in a study of blood T cell repertoires in COVID-19. Study at large: Acute and convalescent COVID-19 specimens originated in the United States, Italy and Spain.

This clone was observed once. Individuals drawn from approximately 26 US areas were roughly 18 to 95 years old. Per the original data handling: Reference gene primer amplification gave estimated nucleated cell counts. Clones were read by immunoSEQ multiplex PCR, and TCRdb kept only the in-frame ones, dropping some. V, J and clone size reflect that table, while D and trimming were determined from the DNA. Of about 290,000 clones in the sample, approximately 88% are singletons; the top ten hold less than 2%. Sequenced material: PBMCs or T cells enriched from blood (not recorded which). This TCR came from a woman aged 40 to 50 who had recovered from COVID-19.

The CDR3 loop is CADGTAYGYTF. The CDR3 nucleotides read TGCGCCGACGGGACAGCCTATGGCTACACCTTC. V is TRBV5-1 and J is TRBJ1-2, with TRBD1 matching 7 bases. Germline-derived CDR1 and CDR2 are SGHRS and YFSETQ. With V trimmed by 10 bases and J by 4 bases, 4 bases remained unmatched. This CDR3 has 11 amino acids.